This entry lists 32 T cell receptor beta chains sequenced from one sample in a study of prognosis after radiotherapy for stage I lung cancer. Two-round multiplex PCR on genomic DNA was the method by which TCR beta CDR3 was amplified. For every TRBV and TRBJ gene, a specific primer was used in first-round PCR. TCRdb recomputed calls from the multiplex PCR reads with MiXCR, one row per CDR3 protein. The sample yields around 26,000 distinct CDR3 sequences, around 30% seen once. The sequences come from PBMCs, collected before or after stereotactic body radiation therapy (not recorded which). The receptors were sampled from a donor at least 50 years old with non-small cell lung cancer.

This clonotype is medium-sized. In nucleotides, the CDR3 is TGTGCCAGCAGCCCTTCCTGGGCAGGGGCGACGTATAGCAATCAGCCCCAGCATTTT. Translated, it gives CASSPSWAGATYSNQPQHF. V gene TRBV12-3 or TRBV12-4 combines with J gene TRBJ1-5; D perhaps matches TRBD1 (6 bases). The V end lost 6 bases, the J end lost 0 bases, and 24 bases lay between the germline ends. CDR3 length: 19 residues.

The CDR3: CASSLSGELFF. CDR3 sequence (DNA): TGTGCCAGCAGTTTATCCGGGGAGCTGTTTTTT. The chain links TRBV28 to TRBJ2-2; the D is unclear. V was cut by 1 base and J by 6 bases, with 0 bases left in between. This CDR3 region has 11 residues. In germline, CDR1 is MDHEN, CDR2 SYDVKM.

This clonotype was counted ten times or more. The chain couples TRBV28 to TRBJ1-6; maybe TRBD1 (6 bases). The CDR3 covers 16 residues. With 2 bases removed from V and 4 bases from J, the gap between germline ends came to 12 bases. CDR1 is MDHEN, CDR2 SYDVKM, per germline. CDR3 sequence reads: CASSLNRETYNSPLHF. The CDR3 DNA reads TGTGCCAGCAGTTTAAACAGGGAAACTTATAATTCACCCCTCCACTTT. The variable domain in full, completed from reference TRBV28 and TRBJ1-6, reads DVKVTQSSRYLVKRTGEKVFLECVQDMDHENMFWYRQDPGLGLRLIYFSYDVKMKEKGDIPEGYSVSREKKERFSLILESASTNQTSMYLCASSLNRETYNSPLHFGNGTRLTVT.

This clonotype has a count of ten or more. This rearrangement joins TRBV6-5 to TRBJ1-2; a weak D match, TRBD1 (6 bases). V was pared by 0 bases and J by 8 bases, with 16 bases between. Looked up from germline, CDR1 is MNHEY and CDR2 is SVGAGI. CDR3 length: 15 amino acids. The DNA of the CDR3 is TGTGCCAGCAGTTACTCCGGGGGGCGCGTCGAGGGCTACACCTTC. It yields the protein CASSYSGGRVEGYTF.

In regard to this clonotype: This sequence is one base from a far larger clone and is likely a read error. The rearrangement links TRBV6-9 to TRBJ1-2; 7 nucleotides line up with TRBD1. This CDR3 contains 14 residues. V lost 3 bases and J lost 9; bases outside the gene matches: 10. Per germline, CDR1 MNHGY and CDR2 SVAAGI. The CDR3 DNA sequence: TGTGCCAGCAGTTACCCAGGACAGGCGGGCTGCTACACCTTC. Protein sequence: CASSYPGQAGCYTF.

The J gene is TRBJ2-1, the V gene TRBV24-1, with 8 positions matching TRBD2. The CDR3 sequence is 15 residues long. V dropped 9 bases and J dropped 9; count of bases not matched to a gene: 15. Germline V gene sequence: CDR1 KGHDR, CDR2 SFDVKD. CDR3 protein: CATQGGTRSIGEQFF. The CDR3 DNA reads as TGTGCCACCCAAGGAGGGACTAGAAGTATAGGTGAGCAGTTCTTC.

This clonotype was recorded many times. This chain uses TRBV20-1 with TRBJ2-7; D gene uncertain. CDR3 length: 14 amino acids. Per the germline V gene, CDR1 is DFQATT and CDR2 is SNEGSKA (reference sequence). Trimming left V 0 bases short and J 3 bases short, with 12 bases between. DNA of the CDR3: TGCAGTGCTAGAGATTTGTCAAAGAGCTACGAGCAGTACTTC. As protein: CSARDLSKSYEQYF.

This clonotype was counted many times. The chain has TRBV18 and TRBJ1-2; 10 bases are a match to TRBD1. CDR1 is KGHSH, CDR2 LQKENI, per germline. This CDR3 has 14 amino acids. J was trimmed by 6 bases and V by 0 bases; bases with no gene match: 1. CDR3 sequence (DNA): TGTGCCAGCTCACCACCGGGACAGGGGCATGGCTACACCTTC. It yields the protein CASSPPGQGHGYTF.

This clonotype was observed a single time. This chain joins TRBV3-1 and TRBJ1-3; unclear D gene. The CDR3 runs 16 residues. Trimming removed 3 bases at V and 0 bases at J, with 12 bases between. Germline CDR1 and CDR2: LGHDT and YNNKEL (reference sequence). The CDR3 sequence: CASSHDPGISGNTIYF. The CDR3 DNA is TGTGCCAGCAGCCACGACCCTGGGATCTCTGGAAACACCATATATTTT.

This clonotype was seen at least ten times. V and J are TRBV5-1 and TRBJ1-1; D is perhaps TRBD1 (5 bases). The V end was cut by 4 bases, the J end by 4 bases, with 14 bases between. The CDR3 runs to 14 residues. Germline CDR1 is SGHRS and CDR2 is YFSETQ. The CDR3 sequence: CASSRDPRSTEAFF. CDR3 nucleotide sequence: TGCGCCAGCAGCCGGGACCCTCGGAGCACTGAAGCTTTCTTT.

This clonotype was observed once. The V and J genes are TRBV7-9 and TRBJ2-7; D is unclear. The CDR3 runs 15 residues. Germline V gives CDR1 SEHNR, CDR2 FQNEAQ (reference sequence). Trimming removed 1 base at V and 5 bases at J, with 15 bases between. CDR3 sequence (DNA): TGTGCCAGCAGCTTAGGGGTACAGTGGATCCACGAGCAGTACTTC. As protein: CASSLGVQWIHEQYF.

In this sample, this clonotype turned up many times. This sequence joins TRBV19 and TRBJ1-2, with D maybe TRBD1 (5 bases). The V and J ends lost 3 bases and 4 bases respectively, with 9 bases between them. Germline CDR1 reads LNHDA; CDR2 reads SQIVND (reference sequence). The CDR3 is 13 amino acids. CDR3 DNA sequence: TGTGCCAGTAGTATGGGGCTGTCCTATGGCTACACCTTC. Its translation is CASSMGLSYGYTF.

This clonotype was counted a few times. J is TRBJ1-1 and V is TRBV3-1; 8 positions agree with TRBD1. The CDR3 totals 15 residues. Unmatched junction bases numbered 9, after V lost 4 bases and J lost 5 bases. Germline loops: CDR1 LGHDT, CDR2 YNNKEL (reference sequence). Written as DNA, the CDR3 is TGTGCCAGCAGCCCCGGGACAGGTCTAATGACTGAAGCTTTCTTT. Protein: CASSPGTGLMTEAFF. The complete variable domain, with remaining parts taken from reference TRBV3-1 and TRBJ1-1, reads DTAVSQTPKYLVTQMGNDKSIKCEQNLGHDTMYWYKQDSKKFLKIMFSYNNKELIINETVPNRFSPKSPDKAHLNLHINSLELGDSAVYFCASSPGTGLMTEAFFGQGTRLTVV.

This clonotype was counted many times. This sequence joins TRBV12-3 or TRBV12-4 and TRBJ2-3; weak D call: TRBD2 (6 bases). Trimming shortened V by 7 bases and J by 3 bases, and 14 bases separated the two germline ends. This CDR3 is 14 amino acids long. This chain's CDR3 is CASTISGPTDTQYF. Written as DNA, the CDR3 is TGTGCCAGCACCATTAGCGGTCCAACAGATACGCAGTATTTT.

This clonotype appeared many times. This chain links TRBV4-2 with TRBJ2-1; D tentatively reads TRBD1 or TRBD2 (5 bases each). V lost 1 base and J lost 9, with 13 bases in between. The CDR3 is made up of 14 amino acids. Germline-derived CDR1 and CDR2 are LGHNA and YNFKEQ. The CDR3 loop is CASSQGDGAAEQFF. As DNA, the CDR3 is TGTGCCAGCAGCCAAGGGGACGGGGCTGCTGAGCAGTTCTTC.

This clonotype was found many times. The V gene is TRBV28, the J gene TRBJ1-4; D ambiguous. The CDR3 consists of 13 residues. Trimming took off 8 bases at V and 5 bases at J, with 12 bases between the two ends. Germline CDR1 MDHEN, CDR2 SYDVKM. CDR3 nucleotides: TGTGCCAGCCTTAGACAAGAGAATGAAAAACTGTTTTTT. Amino acid sequence: CASLRQENEKLFF. Variable domain in full (rest from reference TRBV28 and TRBJ1-4): DVKVTQSSRYLVKRTGEKVFLECVQDMDHENMFWYRQDPGLGLRLIYFSYDVKMKEKGDIPEGYSVSREKKERFSLILESASTNQTSMYLCASLRQENEKLFFGSGTQLSVL.

This clonotype was picked up a small number of times. The V and J genes are TRBV10-2 and TRBJ1-4, with 8 bases fitting TRBD1. Germline trimming cut 8 bases from V and 3 bases from J; bases unmatched to any gene: 17. CDR1 and CDR2 from the germline V gene are WSHSY and SAAADI. The CDR3 is 18 amino acids. CDR3 protein: CASRPADRALGANEKLFF. DNA for the CDR3: TGCGCCAGCCGCCCGGCGGACAGGGCCCTTGGGGCTAATGAAAAACTGTTTTTT.

This clonotype was observed at least ten times. The CDR3 is CASRRGQYNSPLHF. The DNA of the CDR3 is TGTGCCAGCAGGAGAGGACAGTATAATTCACCCCTCCACTTT. The gene calls are TRBV12-3 or TRBV12-4 and TRBJ1-6; possibly TRBD1 for D (6 bases). This CDR3 has 14 residues. V was pared by 6 bases and J by 4 bases, with 10 bases between.

This clonotype was detected a few times. The V call is TRBV12-3 or TRBV12-4, the J call TRBJ1-6; no clear D gene. The CDR3 runs to 13 residues. With 6 bases removed from V and 8 bases from J, the gap between germline ends came to 11 bases. CDR3 nucleotide sequence: TGTGCCAGCAGGAACGGAGTAGATTCACCCCTCCACTTT. It yields the protein CASRNGVDSPLHF.

This clonotype was recorded only once. The CDR3 sequence: CASSLVPGQIHGYTF. The CDR3 DNA is TGTGCCAGCAGCTTAGTTCCCGGACAGATACATGGCTACACCTTC. The chain couples TRBV7-2 to TRBJ1-2, with D possibly matching TRBD1 (6 bases). Germline CDR1 and CDR2: SGHTA and FQGNSA. The CDR3 sequence is 15 residues long. The V and J ends lost 1 base and 6 bases respectively, with 15 bases between them. The complete variable domain, with remaining parts taken from reference TRBV7-2 and TRBJ1-2, reads GAGVSQSPSNKVTEKGKDVELRCDPISGHTALYWYRQSLGQGLEFLIYFQGNSAPDKSGLPSDRFSAERTGGSVSTLTIQRTQQEDSAVYLCASSLVPGQIHGYTFGSGTRLTVV.

In this sample, this clonotype turned up a few times. This chain uses TRBV7-2 with TRBJ1-2; D call uncertain. Trimming left V 1 base short and J 5 bases short, with 11 bases between. CDR1 is SGHTA and CDR2 is FQGNSA in the germline V gene. The CDR3 totals 14 residues. The CDR3 bases are TGTGCCAGCAGCTTAGAGCTGCAATATTATGGCTACACCTTC. As protein: CASSLELQYYGYTF.

This clonotype was found many times. The CDR3 DNA reads TGCAGTGCTAGAGTGCCTTCCCAAGGCAGGGGGCGGACGGGCTCCTATAATTCACCCCTCCACTTT. It is translated as CSARVPSQGRGRTGSYNSPLHF. V and J are TRBV20-1 and TRBJ1-6; 8 nucleotides align to TRBD1. Trimming took 1 base from V and 0 from J; bases not matched to a gene: 20. This CDR3 spans 22 amino acids. Germline V gene sequence: CDR1 DFQATT, CDR2 SNEGSKA (reference sequence).

This clonotype was observed many times. The chain joins TRBV20-1 to TRBJ2-7, with D uncertain. With 6 bases removed from V and 0 bases from J, the gap between germline ends came to 15 bases. This CDR3 comprises 14 residues. Per the germline V gene, CDR1 is DFQATT and CDR2 is SNEGSKA (reference sequence). This CDR3 is CSARNDFSSYEQYF. In nucleotides, the CDR3 is TGCAGTGCCAGAAATGACTTCAGCTCCTACGAGCAGTACTTC.

As to this clonotype: This may be a read error, as it is one base from a much larger clone. The V call is TRBV12-3 or TRBV12-4, the J call TRBJ1-1; no clear D. The CDR3 covers 13 residues. CDR3 nucleotides: TGTGCCAGCAGTTTCCGGGTAAACACTGAAGCTCTCTTT. Protein sequence: CASSFRVNTEALF.

This clonotype was counted at least ten times. The chain couples TRBV6-7 to TRBJ1-1, with D unclear. TRBV6-7 is annotated as an ORF whose role is uncertain. This CDR3 has 15 amino acids. Trimming left V 5 bases short and J 1 base short, with 14 bases between. CDR3 coding DNA: TGTGCCAGCAGTCCGAGTACGGGGAAGAACACTGAAGCTTTCTTT. Protein: CASSPSTGKNTEAFF.

This clonotype came up many times. The gene calls are TRBV14 and TRBJ2-7; 7 nucleotides align to TRBD1. There are 15 residues in the CDR3. The junction had 6 bases not matched to a gene; V was cut back by 1 base and J by 3 bases. CDR1 is SGHDN, CDR2 FVKESK, per germline. The CDR3 nucleotides are TGTGCCAGCAGCCAAGGGCGGACAGGCATCTACGAGCAGTACTTC. This codes for CASSQGRTGIYEQYF.

This clonotype occurred many times. The V call is TRBV6-1, the J call TRBJ1-4; 9 bases agree with TRBD1. The V gene end was trimmed by 3 bases and the J gene end by 7 bases; junction bases not matched to a gene: 9. Germline loops: CDR1 MNHNS, CDR2 SASEGT. The CDR3 runs to 16 residues. This CDR3 is CASSDDTGGVSEKLFF. The DNA for the CDR3 is TGTGCCAGCAGTGACGATACAGGGGGCGTTAGTGAAAAACTGTTTTTT.

This clonotype was seen repeatedly, ten times or more. This chain connects TRBV9 to TRBJ2-1; possibly TRBD2 for D (5 bases). V was cut by 3 bases and J by 2 bases, with 9 bases left in between. The CDR3 is made up of 14 amino acids. Germline V gene data show CDR1 as SGDLS and CDR2 as YYNGEE. The CDR3 here is CASSAPGTYNEQFF. CDR3 coding DNA: TGTGCCAGCAGCGCCCCCGGGACCTACAATGAGCAGTTCTTC. Filled out from reference TRBV9 and TRBJ2-1, the complete variable domain reads DSGVTQTPKHLITATGQRVTLRCSPRSGDLSVYWYQQSLDQGLQFLIQYYNGEERAKGNILERFSAQQFPDLHSELNLSSLELGDSALYFCASSAPGTYNEQFFGPGTRLTVL.

The sample holds many counts of this clonotype. The chain couples TRBV20-1 to TRBJ1-2, with TRBD1 matching over 8 bases. Germline V gives CDR1 DFQATT, CDR2 SNEGSKA (reference sequence). CDR3 length equals 19 residues. V shed 1 base, J shed 4 bases, and the junction held 20 bases outside the gene matches. CDR3 sequence reads: CSARVDEGWGQATFYGYTF. As DNA, the CDR3 is TGCAGTGCTAGAGTTGACGAGGGGTGGGGACAGGCAACATTCTATGGCTACACCTTC.

At least ten counts were recorded for this clonotype. The V call is TRBV20-1, the J call TRBJ1-2; perhaps TRBD1 as D (5 bases). CDR3 length: 14 residues. Germline lookup yields CDR1 DFQATT and CDR2 SNEGSKA (reference sequence). The V end was cut by 3 bases, the J end by 3 bases, with 14 bases between. The CDR3 nucleotides read TGCAGTGCTAGCGGGGGTGGGTCGTACTATGGCTACACCTTC. This encodes CSASGGGSYYGYTF.

The V gene is TRBV28, the J gene TRBJ2-1; the match to TRBD2 covers 9 bases. J lost 16 bases, V lost 5 bases, and 18 bases had no gene match. This CDR3 comprises 15 residues. The germline V gene has CDR1 MDHEN and CDR2 SYDVKM. CDR3 amino acids: CASSPPGLAYNEKFF. DNA of the CDR3: TGTGCCAGCAGTCCCCCGGGACTAGCCTACAATGAGAAATTCTTC.

This clonotype was picked up many times. The chain links TRBV5-1 to TRBJ1-2; a weak D match, TRBD1 (5 bases). The length of the CDR3 is 13 residues. Germline V lookup: CDR1 SGHRS, CDR2 YFSETQ. V was trimmed by 0 bases and J by 7 bases, leaving 10 bases between them. CDR3 sequence reads: CASSLDRSFGYTF. The CDR3 DNA sequence: TGCGCCAGCAGCTTGGACAGGTCCTTTGGCTACACCTTC.